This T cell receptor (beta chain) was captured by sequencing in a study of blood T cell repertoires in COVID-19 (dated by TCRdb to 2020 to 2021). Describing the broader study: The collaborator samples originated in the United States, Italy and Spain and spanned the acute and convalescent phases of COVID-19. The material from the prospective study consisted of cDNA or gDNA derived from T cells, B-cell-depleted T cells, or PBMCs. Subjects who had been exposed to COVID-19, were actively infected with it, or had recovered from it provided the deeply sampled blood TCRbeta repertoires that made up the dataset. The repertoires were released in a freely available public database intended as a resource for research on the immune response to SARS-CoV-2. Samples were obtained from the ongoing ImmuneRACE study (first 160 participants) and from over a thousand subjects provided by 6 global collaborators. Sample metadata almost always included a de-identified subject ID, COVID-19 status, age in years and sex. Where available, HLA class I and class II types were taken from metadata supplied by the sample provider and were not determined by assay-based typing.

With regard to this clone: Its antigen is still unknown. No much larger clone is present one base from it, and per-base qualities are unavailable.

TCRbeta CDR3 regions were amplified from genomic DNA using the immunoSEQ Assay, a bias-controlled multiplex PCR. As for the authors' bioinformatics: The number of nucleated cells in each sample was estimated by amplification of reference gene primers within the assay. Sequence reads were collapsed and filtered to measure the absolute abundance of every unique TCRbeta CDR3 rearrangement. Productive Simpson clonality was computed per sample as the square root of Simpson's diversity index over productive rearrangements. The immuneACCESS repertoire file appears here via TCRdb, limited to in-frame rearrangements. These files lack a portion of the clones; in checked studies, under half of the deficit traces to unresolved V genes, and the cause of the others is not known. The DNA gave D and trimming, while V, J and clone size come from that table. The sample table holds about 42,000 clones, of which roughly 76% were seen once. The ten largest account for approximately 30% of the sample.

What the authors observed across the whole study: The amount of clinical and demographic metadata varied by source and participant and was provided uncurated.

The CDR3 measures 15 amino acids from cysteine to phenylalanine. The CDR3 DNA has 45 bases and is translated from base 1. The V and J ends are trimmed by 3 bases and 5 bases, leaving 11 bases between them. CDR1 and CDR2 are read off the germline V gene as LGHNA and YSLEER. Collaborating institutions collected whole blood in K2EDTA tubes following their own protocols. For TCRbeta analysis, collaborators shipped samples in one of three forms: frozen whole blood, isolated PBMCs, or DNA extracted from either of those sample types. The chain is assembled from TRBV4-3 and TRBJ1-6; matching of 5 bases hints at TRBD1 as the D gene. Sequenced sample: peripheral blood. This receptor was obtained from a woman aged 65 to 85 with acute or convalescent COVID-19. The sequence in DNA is TGCGCCAGCAGCCATACAGACAGAGATAATTCACCCCTCCACTTT. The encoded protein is CASSHTDRDNSPLHF.